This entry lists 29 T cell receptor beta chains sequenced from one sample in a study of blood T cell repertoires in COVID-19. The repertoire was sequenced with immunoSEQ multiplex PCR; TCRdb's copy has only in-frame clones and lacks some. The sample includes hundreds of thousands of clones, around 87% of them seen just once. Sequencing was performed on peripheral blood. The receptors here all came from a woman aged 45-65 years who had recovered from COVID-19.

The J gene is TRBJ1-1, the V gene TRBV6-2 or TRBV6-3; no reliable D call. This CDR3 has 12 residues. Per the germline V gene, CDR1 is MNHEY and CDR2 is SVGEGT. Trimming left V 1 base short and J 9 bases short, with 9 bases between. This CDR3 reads CASSYYRRQAFF. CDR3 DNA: TGTGCCAGCAGTTACTACCGGAGGCAAGCTTTCTTT.

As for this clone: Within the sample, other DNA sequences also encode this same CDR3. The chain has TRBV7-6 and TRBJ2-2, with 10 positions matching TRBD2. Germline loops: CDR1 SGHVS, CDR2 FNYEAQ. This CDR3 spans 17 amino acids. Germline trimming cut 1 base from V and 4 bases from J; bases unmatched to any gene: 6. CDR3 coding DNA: TGTGCCAGCAGCTTAGGAGCGGGGGGGCCCGGCACCGGGGAGCTGTTTTTT. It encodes CASSLGAGGPGTGELFF. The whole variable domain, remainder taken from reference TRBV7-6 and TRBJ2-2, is GAGVSQSPRYKVTKRGQDVALRCDPISGHVSLYWYRQALGQGPEFLTYFNYEAQQDKSGLPNDRFSAERPEGSISTLTIQRTEQRDSAMYRCASSLGAGGPGTGELFFGEGSRLTVL.

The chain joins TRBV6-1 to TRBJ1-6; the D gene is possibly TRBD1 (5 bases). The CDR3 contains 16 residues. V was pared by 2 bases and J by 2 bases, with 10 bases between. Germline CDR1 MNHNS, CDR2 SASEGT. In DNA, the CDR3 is TGTGCCAGCAGTGAATTCACAGGAACCTATAATTCACCCCTCCACTTT. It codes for CASSEFTGTYNSPLHF.

The CDR3 protein is CASSPGTGRTEAFF. CDR3 DNA sequence: TGTGCCAGCAGCCCTGGGACAGGCAGAACTGAAGCTTTCTTT. This chain uses TRBV27 with TRBJ1-1; TRBD1 aligns across 8 bases. Germline V gives CDR1 MNHEY, CDR2 SMNVEV (reference sequence). The CDR3 has 14 residues. V lost 6 bases and J lost 5; bases outside the gene matches: 8.

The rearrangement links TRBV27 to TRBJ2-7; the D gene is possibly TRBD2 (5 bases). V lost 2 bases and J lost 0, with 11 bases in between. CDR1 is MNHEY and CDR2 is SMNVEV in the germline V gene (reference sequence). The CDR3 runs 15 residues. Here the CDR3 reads CASSLAGAYSYEQYF. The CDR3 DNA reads TGTGCCAGCAGTTTAGCGGGTGCTTACTCCTACGAGCAGTACTTC.

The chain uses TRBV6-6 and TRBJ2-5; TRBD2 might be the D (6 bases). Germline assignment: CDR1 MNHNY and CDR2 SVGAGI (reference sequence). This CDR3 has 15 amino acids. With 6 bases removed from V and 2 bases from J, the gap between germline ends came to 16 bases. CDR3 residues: CASRGSSRGQETQYF. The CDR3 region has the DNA TGTGCCAGCAGGGGGTCCTCGCGGGGACAAGAGACCCAGTACTTC.

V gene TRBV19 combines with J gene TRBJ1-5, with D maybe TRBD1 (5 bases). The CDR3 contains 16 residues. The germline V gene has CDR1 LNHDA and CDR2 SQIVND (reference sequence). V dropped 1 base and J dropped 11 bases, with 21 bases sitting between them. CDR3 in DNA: TGTGCCAGTAGTATAGTAGGAGGGGACCCTACTAGGTCCCAGCATTTT. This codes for CASSIVGGDPTRSQHF.

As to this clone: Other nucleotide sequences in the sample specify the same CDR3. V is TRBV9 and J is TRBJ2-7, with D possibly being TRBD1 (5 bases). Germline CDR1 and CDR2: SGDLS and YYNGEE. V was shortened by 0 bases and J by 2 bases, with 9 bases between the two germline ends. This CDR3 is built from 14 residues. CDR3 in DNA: TGTGCCAGCAGCGTAGAAGACAGTCCCTACGAGCAGTACTTC. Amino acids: CASSVEDSPYEQYF.

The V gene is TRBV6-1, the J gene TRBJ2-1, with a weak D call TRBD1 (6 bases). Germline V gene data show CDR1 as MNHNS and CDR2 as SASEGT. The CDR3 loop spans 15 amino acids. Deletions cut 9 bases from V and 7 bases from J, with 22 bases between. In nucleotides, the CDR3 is TGTGCCAGTTGTGACAGGACCCATCTGGGGAATGAGCAGTTCTTC. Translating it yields CASCDRTHLGNEQFF.

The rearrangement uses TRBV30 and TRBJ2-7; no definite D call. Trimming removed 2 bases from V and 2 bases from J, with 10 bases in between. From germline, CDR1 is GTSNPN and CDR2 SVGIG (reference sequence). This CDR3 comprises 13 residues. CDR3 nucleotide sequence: TGTGCCTGGAGTAGTGGGCCTCCCTACGAGCAGTACTTC. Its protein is CAWSSGPPYEQYF. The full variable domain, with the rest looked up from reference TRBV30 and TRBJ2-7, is SQTIHQWPATLVQPVGSPLSLECTVEGTSNPNLYWYRQAAGRGLQLLFYSVGIGQISSEVPQNLSASRPQDRQFILSSKKLLLSDSGFYLCAWSSGPPYEQYFGPGTRLTVT.

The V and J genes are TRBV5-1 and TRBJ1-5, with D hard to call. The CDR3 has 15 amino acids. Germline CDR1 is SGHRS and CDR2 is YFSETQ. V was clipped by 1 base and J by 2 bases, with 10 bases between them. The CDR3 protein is CASSLSGLGNQPQHF. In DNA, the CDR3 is TGCGCCAGCAGCTTGTCTGGGCTCGGCAATCAGCCCCAGCATTTT.

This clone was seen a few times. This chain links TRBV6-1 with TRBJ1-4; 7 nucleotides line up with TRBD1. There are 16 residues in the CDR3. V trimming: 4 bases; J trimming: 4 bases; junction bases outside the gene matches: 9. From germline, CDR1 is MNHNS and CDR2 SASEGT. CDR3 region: CASSVNTGTVNEKLFF. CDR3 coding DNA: TGTGCCAGCAGTGTAAATACCGGGACAGTTAATGAAAAACTGTTTTTT.

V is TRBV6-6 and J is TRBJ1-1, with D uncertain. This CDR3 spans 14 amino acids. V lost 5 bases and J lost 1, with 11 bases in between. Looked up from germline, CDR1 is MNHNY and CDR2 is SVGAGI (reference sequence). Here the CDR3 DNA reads TGTGCCAGCAGTCACGGGAGGGAGAACACTGAAGCTTTCTTT. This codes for CASSHGRENTEAFF.

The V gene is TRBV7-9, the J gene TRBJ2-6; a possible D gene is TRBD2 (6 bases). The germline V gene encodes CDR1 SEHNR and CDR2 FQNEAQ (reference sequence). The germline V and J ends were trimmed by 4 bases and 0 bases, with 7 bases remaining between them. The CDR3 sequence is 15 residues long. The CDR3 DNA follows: TGTGCCAGCAGCTCTAGCGCCTCTGGGGCCAACGTCCTGACTTTC. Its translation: CASSSSASGANVLTF.

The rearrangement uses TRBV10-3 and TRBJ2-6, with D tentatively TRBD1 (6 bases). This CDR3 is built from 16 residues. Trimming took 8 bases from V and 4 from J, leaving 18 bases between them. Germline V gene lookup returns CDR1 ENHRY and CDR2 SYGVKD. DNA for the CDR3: TGTGCCATCCGGGACACACCGTCGTTCGGGGCCAACGTCCTGACTTTC. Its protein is CAIRDTPSFGANVLTF.

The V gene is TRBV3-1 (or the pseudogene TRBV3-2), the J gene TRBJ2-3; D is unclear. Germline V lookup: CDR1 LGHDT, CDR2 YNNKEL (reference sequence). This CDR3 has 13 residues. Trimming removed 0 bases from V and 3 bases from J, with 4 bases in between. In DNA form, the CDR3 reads TGTGCCAGCAGCCAAGATAGAACAGATACGCAGTATTTT. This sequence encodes CASSQDRTDTQYF.

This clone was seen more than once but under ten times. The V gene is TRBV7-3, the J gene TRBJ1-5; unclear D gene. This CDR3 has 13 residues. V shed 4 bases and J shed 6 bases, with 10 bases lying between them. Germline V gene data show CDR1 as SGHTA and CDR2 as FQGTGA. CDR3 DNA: TGTGCCAGCAGCTCATGGGCCGGTCAGCCCCAGCATTTT. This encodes CASSSWAGQPQHF.

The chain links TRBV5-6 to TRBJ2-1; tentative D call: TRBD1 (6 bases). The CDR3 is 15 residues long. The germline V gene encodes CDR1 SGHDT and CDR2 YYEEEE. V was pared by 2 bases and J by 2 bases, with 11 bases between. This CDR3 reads CASSLGQRPYNEQFF. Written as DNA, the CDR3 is TGTGCCAGCAGCTTAGGACAGAGACCCTACAATGAGCAGTTCTTC.

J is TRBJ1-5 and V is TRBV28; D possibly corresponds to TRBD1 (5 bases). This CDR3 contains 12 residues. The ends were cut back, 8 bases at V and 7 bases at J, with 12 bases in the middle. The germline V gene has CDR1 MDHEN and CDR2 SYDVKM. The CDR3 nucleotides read TGTGCCAGCTGTCAGGGCGGACAGCCCCAGCATTTT. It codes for CASCQGGQPQHF.

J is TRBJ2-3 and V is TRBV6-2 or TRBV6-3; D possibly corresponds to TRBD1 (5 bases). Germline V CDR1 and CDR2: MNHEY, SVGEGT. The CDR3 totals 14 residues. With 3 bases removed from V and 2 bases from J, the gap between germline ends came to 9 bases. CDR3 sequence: CASSYLGHTDTQYF. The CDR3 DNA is TGTGCCAGCAGTTATCTGGGGCACACAGATACGCAGTATTTT.

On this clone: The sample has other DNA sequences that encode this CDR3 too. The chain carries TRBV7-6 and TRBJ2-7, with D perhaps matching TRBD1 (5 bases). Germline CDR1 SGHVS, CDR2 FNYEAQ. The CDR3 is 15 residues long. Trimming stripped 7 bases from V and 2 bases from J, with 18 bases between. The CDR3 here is CASTQGQGFTYEQYF. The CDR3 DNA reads TGTGCCAGCACGCAAGGACAAGGGTTTACCTACGAGCAGTACTTC.

This CDR3 is CASSFVPRSGYEQYF. In DNA, the CDR3 is TGTGCCAGCAGTTTTGTCCCCCGTAGCGGCTACGAGCAGTACTTC. The chain uses TRBV27 and TRBJ2-7, with a tentative D call TRBD2 (6 bases). Trimming left V 3 bases short and J 3 bases short, with 15 bases between. Germline V gene sequence: CDR1 MNHEY, CDR2 SMNVEV (reference sequence). The CDR3 extends over 15 amino acids.

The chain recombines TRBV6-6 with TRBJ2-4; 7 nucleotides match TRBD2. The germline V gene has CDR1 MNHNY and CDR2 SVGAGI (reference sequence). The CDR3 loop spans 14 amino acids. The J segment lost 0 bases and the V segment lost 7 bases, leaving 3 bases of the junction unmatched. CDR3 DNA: TGTGCCAGCACCACGGGGGGAGCCAAAAACATTCAGTACTTC. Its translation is CASTTGGAKNIQYF.

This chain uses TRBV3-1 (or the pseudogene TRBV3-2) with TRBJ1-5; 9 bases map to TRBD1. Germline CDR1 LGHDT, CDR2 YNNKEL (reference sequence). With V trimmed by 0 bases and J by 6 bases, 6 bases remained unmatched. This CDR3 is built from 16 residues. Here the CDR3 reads CASSQDEGDRAQPQHF. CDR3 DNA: TGTGCCAGCAGCCAAGATGAGGGGGACAGGGCTCAGCCCCAGCATTTT.

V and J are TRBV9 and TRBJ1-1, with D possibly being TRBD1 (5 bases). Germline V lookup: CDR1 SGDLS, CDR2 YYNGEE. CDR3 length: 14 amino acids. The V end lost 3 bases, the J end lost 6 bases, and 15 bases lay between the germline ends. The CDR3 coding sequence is TGTGCCAGCAGCGAGTGGGGCGGTGGAGCTGAAGCTTTCTTT. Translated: CASSEWGGGAEAFF.

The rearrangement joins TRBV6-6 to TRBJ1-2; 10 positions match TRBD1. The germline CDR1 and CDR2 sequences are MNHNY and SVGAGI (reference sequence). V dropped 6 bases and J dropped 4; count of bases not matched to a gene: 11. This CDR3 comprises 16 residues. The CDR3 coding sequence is TGTGCCAGCAGCCTCCGGGACAGGGGAACGGGCTATGGCTACACCTTC. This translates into CASSLRDRGTGYGYTF.

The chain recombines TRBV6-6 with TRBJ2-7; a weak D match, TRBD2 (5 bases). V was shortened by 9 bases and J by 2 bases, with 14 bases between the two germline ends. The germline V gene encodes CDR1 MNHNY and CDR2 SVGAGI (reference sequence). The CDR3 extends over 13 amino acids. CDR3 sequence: CASGSRGTYEQYF. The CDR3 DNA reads TGTGCCAGTGGGTCGAGAGGGACCTACGAGCAGTACTTC.

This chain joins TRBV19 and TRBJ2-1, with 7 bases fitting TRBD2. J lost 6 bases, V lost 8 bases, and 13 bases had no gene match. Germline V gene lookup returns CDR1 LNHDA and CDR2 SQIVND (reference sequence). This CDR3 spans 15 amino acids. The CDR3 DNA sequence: TGTGCCAGTGGGACTACCGGAATAGGCCCCAATGAGCAGTTCTTC. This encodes CASGTTGIGPNEQFF.

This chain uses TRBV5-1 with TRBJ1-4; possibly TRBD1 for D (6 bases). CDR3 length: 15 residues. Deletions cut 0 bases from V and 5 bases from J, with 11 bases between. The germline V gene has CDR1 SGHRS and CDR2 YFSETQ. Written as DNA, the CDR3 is TGCGCCAGCAGCTTGGCAGGGGCGCGGAATGAAAAACTGTTTTTT. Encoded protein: CASSLAGARNEKLFF.